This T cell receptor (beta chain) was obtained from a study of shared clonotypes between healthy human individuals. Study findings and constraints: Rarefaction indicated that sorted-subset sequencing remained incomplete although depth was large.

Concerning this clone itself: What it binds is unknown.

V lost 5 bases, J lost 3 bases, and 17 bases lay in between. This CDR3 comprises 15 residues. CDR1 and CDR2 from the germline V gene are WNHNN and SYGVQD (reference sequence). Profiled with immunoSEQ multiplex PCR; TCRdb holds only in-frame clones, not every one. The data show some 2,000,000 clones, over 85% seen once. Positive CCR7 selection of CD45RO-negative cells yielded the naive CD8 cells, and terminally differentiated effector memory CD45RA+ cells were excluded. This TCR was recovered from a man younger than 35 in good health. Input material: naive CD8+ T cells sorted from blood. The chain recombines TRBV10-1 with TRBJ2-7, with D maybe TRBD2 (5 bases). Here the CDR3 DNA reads TGCGCCAGCAGTCCCGGGATTTCCACTAGCTACGAGCAGTACTTC. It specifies CASSPGISTSYEQYF.